This T cell receptor (beta chain) was captured in a study of blood T cell repertoires in COVID-19. At the level of the study: Acute and convalescent COVID-19 specimens originated in the United States, Italy and Spain. Sample material is recorded as cDNA or gDNA derived from T cells, B-cell-depleted T cells, or PBMCs.

CDR3 size: 16 residues. Germline values: CDR1 SGHAT, CDR2 FQNNGV. Trimming pared 0 bases from V and 2 bases from J, leaving 13 bases between. Per the authors' pipeline: Reference gene primer amplification yielded estimated nucleated cell counts. Profiled with immunoSEQ multiplex PCR; TCRdb holds only in-frame clones, not every one. The V and J calls and clone size were taken over from that table, and D and trimming were inferred from the DNA. The data contain under 300,000 clones, about 90% of them seen just once; the ten biggest clones take up 6.2%. The chain couples TRBV11-2 to TRBJ2-5, with D maybe TRBD2 (5 bases). The sequence came from a man aged 55 to 70 with acute or convalescent COVID-19. The sequenced material came from peripheral blood. CDR3 sequence reads: CASSLDRGTRQETQYF. The CDR3 region has the DNA TGTGCCAGCAGCTTAGATCGAGGTACTAGACAAGAGACCCAGTACTTC.